This T cell receptor beta chain stems from a study of CD8+ T cells in alopecia areata. General study results and limits: Having one nonresponder leaves uncertain how baseline CD8+ expansion relates to response. The study found tofacitinib significantly decreased scalp clonality and expanded CD8+ clones among the top 100.

cDNA prepared by RNA extraction and subsequent reverse transcription served as the template for sequencing. Clones were read by immunoSEQ multiplex PCR, and TCRdb kept only the in-frame ones, dropping some. Here the sample spans some 200,000 clones, approximately 47% being singletons. The germline V gene has CDR1 MDHEN and CDR2 SYDVKM. V lost 5 bases, J lost 6 bases, and 7 bases stayed unmatched. The CDR3 spans 13 residues. Treatment of the sample: oral pan-JAK inhibitor, 5-10 mg twice daily. In regard to this clone: Its target is unknown.

The chain carries TRBV28 and TRBJ2-7; 7 bases are shared with TRBD2. The clonotype originates from a human donor with alopecia areata. This material consisted of CD4+ T cells sorted from blood, taken around week 37, from a patient treated with tofacitinib. The chain's CDR3 is CASSEGSGIEQYF. The CDR3 region has the DNA TGTGCCAGCAGTGAGGGGAGCGGGATCGAGCAGTACTTC.